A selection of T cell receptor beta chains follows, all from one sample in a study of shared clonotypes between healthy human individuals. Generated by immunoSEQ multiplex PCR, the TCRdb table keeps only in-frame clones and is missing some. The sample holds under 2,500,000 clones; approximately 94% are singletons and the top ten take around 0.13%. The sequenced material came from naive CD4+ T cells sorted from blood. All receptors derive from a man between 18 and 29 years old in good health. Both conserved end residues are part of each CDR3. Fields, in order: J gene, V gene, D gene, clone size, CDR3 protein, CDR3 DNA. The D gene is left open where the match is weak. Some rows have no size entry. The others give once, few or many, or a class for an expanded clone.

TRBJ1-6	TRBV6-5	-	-	CASSYSPDSPLHF	TGTGCCAGCAGTTACTCTCCCGATTCACCCCTCCACTTT
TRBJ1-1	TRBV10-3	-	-	CAGSRGLNTEAFF	TGTGCCGGATCCAGGGGCTTGAACACTGAAGCTTTCTTT
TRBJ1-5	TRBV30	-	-	CAWSRDNQPQHF	TGTGCCTGGAGTCGGGACAATCAGCCCCAGCATTTT
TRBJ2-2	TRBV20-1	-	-	CSAEANGELFF	TGCAGTGCTGAGGCAAACGGGGAGCTGTTTTTT
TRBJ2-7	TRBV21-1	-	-	CASLRTTYEQYF	TGTGCCAGCCTCCGGACAACCTACGAGCAGTACTTC
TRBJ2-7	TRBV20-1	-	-	CSARGVYEQYF	TGCAGTGCTAGAGGAGTTTACGAGCAGTACTTC
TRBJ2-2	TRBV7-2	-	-	CASSNRNRVIAGELFF	TGTGCCAGCAGTAACAGAAACAGGGTTATTGCCGGGGAGCTGTTTTTT
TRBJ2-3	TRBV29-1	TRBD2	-	CSFNSGGAVDTQYF	TGCAGCTTCAACAGCGGGGGGGCGGTAGATACGCAGTATTTT
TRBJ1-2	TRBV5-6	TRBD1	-	CASRSNDRGLVYGYTF	TGTGCCAGCAGGTCTAATGACAGGGGGCTAGTCTATGGCTACACCTTC
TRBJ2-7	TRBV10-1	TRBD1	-	CASSRDSSYEQYF	TGCGCCAGCAGCCGGGACAGCTCCTACGAGCAGTACTTC
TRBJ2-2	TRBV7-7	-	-	CASSADSYTGELFF	TGTGCTAGCAGCGCTGACTCTTACACCGGGGAGCTGTTTTTT
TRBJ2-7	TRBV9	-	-	CASSPEVRYHEQYF	TGTGCCAGCAGCCCAGAAGTGAGGTACCACGAGCAGTACTTC
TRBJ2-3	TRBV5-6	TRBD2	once	CASSLTSGRTGADTQYF	TGTGCCAGCAGCTTGACTAGCGGGAGGACCGGGGCAGATACGCAGTATTTT
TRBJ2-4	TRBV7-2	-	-	CASSLGLAKNIQYF	TGTGCCAGCAGCTTAGGTCTAGCCAAAAACATTCAGTACTTC
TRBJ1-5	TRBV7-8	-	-	CASSLSGNRAQPQHF	TGTGCCAGCAGCTTAAGCGGGAACAGGGCTCAGCCCCAGCATTTT
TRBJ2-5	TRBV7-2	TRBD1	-	CASSPPDRGETQYF	TGTGCCAGCAGCCCACCTGACAGGGGGGAGACCCAGTACTTC
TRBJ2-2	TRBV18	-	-	CASSLGTGNTGELFF	TGTGCCAGCTCACTAGGGACGGGGAACACCGGGGAGCTGTTTTTT
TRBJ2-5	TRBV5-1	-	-	CASSLGVLQETQYF	TGCGCCAGCAGCTTGGGGGTCCTCCAAGAGACCCAGTACTTC
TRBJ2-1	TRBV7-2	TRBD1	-	CASRLQGNEQFF	TGTGCCAGCAGGTTACAGGGGAATGAGCAGTTCTTC
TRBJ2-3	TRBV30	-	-	CAWSATPDTQYF	TGTGCCTGGAGTGCCACCCCAGATACGCAGTATTTT
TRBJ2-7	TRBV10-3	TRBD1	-	CAISVAKGAIPDEQYF	TGTGCCATCAGTGTCGCTAAGGGGGCGATTCCCGACGAGCAGTACTTC
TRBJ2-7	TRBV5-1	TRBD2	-	CASSSTSGAGLRFSYEQYF	TGCGCCAGCAGCTCCACTAGCGGAGCTGGTTTAAGGTTCTCCTACGAGCAGTACTTC
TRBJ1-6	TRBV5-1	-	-	CASREGGGNSPLHF	TGCGCCAGCAGAGAAGGGGGGGGTAATTCACCCCTCCACTTT